The source of this T cell receptor beta chain is a study of shared clonotypes between healthy human individuals. For the study at large: CD8 memory received one plate per donor, CD8 naive two, CD4 memory three and CD4 naive three.

Overall study findings and caveats: In having few donors, the study represented limited genetic and exposure-history diversity. Rarefaction curves obtained for sorted subsets showed sequencing incomplete despite large depth.

The V and J ends lost 3 bases and 1 base respectively, with 12 bases between them. The germline V gene has CDR1 GTSNPN and CDR2 SVGIG (reference sequence). This CDR3 comprises 14 residues. The repertoire was sequenced with immunoSEQ multiplex PCR; TCRdb's copy has only in-frame clones and lacks some. The sample consists of 730,000 or so clones, 72% of them appearing once. Worth noting for this clone: As yet, its antigen is unknown.

From CD4+ cells came CD45RA+ naive and CD45RA-negative memory subsets. The specimen was memory CD4+ T cells sorted from blood. As to subset: CD45RA-negative fraction. J is TRBJ1-1 and V is TRBV30, with TRBD1 as a possible D gene (5 bases). The receptor's source is a woman aged 25 to 39 in good health. In DNA form, the CDR3 reads TGTGCCTGGAGACTACATACAGGGAACACTGAAGCTTTCTTT. This sequence encodes CAWRLHTGNTEAFF.